The rows below give T cell receptor beta chains drawn from one sample of a study of CD8 T cells in ankylosing spondylitis. TCRdb re-called the 5' RACE reads through MiXCR, storing one row per CDR3 protein. Of about 500,000 distinct CDR3 sequences in the sample, approximately 11% were seen once. Specimen: blood, either unsorted or a sorted T cell fraction (not recorded which). The receptors were sampled from a male donor with ankylosing spondylitis. Both conserved end residues are part of each CDR3. D genes are given only for firm matches. Size tells how often a clone was seen (once, few, many) or the class of an expanded clone, and some rows leave it out.

-	few	TRBV6-9	TRBJ1-4	TGTGCCAGCAGTTCCCTTGCCGAGAAACTGTTTTTT	CASSSLAEKLFF
TRBD1	-	TRBV5-1	TRBJ2-2	TGCGCCAGCAGCTTGGCCAACAGGGGGCTGACCGGGGAGCTGTTTTTT	CASSLANRGLTGELFF
-	-	TRBV27	TRBJ1-3	TGTGCCAGCAGTTACAACTCTGGAAACACCATATATTTT	CASSYNSGNTIYF
TRBD2	-	TRBV20-1	TRBJ2-7	TGCAGTGCCCTGGGCGGGAGCCTCTTTTACGAGCAGTACTTC	CSALGGSLFYEQYF
-	few	TRBV29-1	TRBJ2-1	TGCAGCGTTGTAGGGATCTCCTACAATGAGCAGTTCTTC	CSVVGISYNEQFF
-	few	TRBV7-2	TRBJ2-7	TGTGCCAGCAGCCCCCGGGCCGTAATCTACGAGCAGTACTTC	CASSPRAVIYEQYF
TRBD2	-	TRBV6-4	TRBJ2-1	TGTGCCAGCAGCCGAGAGACTAGCGGACACTACAATGAGCAGTTCTTC	CASSRETSGHYNEQFF
-	many	TRBV29-1	TRBJ2-7	TGCAGCGTTGCCGGGGCCTACGAGCAGTACTTC	CSVAGAYEQYF
TRBD2	once	TRBV6-1	TRBJ2-5	TGTGCCAGCAGTGAAGCATTCTACTCGGGAGGACAAGAGACCCAGTACTTC	CASSEAFYSGGQETQYF
TRBD2	-	TRBV20-1	TRBJ2-7	TGCAGTGGATCTAGCGGGGTTTTCTCCTACGAGCAGTACTTC	CSGSSGVFSYEQYF
-	few	TRBV10-3	TRBJ2-5	TGTGCCATCAGTGACTGGGAGACCCAGTACTTC	CAISDWETQYF
-	few	TRBV20-1	TRBJ2-2	TGCAGTGCTAGACCCCGTCCAGGGGTCGTCGGGGAGCTGTTTTTT	CSARPRPGVVGELFF
TRBD1	few	TRBV28	TRBJ2-7	TGTGCCACGAGCCCCCGGGACAGGGGTCCCTACGAGCAGTACTTC	CATSPRDRGPYEQYF
-	many	TRBV12-3/TRBV12-4	TRBJ2-3	TGTGCCAGCAGTTTAGGAGTAGCGAGCACAGATACGCAGTATTTT	CASSLGVASTDTQYF
-	many	TRBV20-1	TRBJ1-2	TGCAGTGCTAGAGATCGGGTCGGATATGGCTACACCTTC	CSARDRVGYGYTF
-	few	TRBV7-9	TRBJ2-5	TGTGCCAGCAGGATGACTGGAGGTGGGGAGACCCAGTACTTC	CASRMTGGGETQYF
TRBD2	-	TRBV12-3/TRBV12-4	TRBJ2-2	TGTGCCAGCAGTTCTTCAGCGGGGCAGATGAACACCGGGGAGCTGTTTTTT	CASSSSAGQMNTGELFF
-	-	TRBV10-2	TRBJ2-1	TGCGCCAGCTGTAGCGGTCAGAGCTCCTACAATGAGCAGTTCTTC	CASCSGQSSYNEQFF
TRBD1	few	TRBV7-4	TRBJ2-7	TGTGCCAGCAGCTTGGACAGGGAAAGCAACGAGCAGTACTTC	CASSLDRESNEQYF
-	-	TRBV29-1	TRBJ1-2	TGCAGCGTTGCCCCCGCAAACTATGGCTACACCTTC	CSVAPANYGYTF
TRBD1	-	TRBV5-1	TRBJ2-1	TGCGCCAGCAGCTTGGTCCCGGACAGGTACAATGAGCAGTTCTTC	CASSLVPDRYNEQFF
TRBD2	-	TRBV5-1	TRBJ2-5	TGCGCCAGCAGCTTAAGAATTACTAGCGGCCAAGAGACCCAGTACTTC	CASSLRITSGQETQYF
-	-	TRBV10-3	TRBJ1-2	TGTGCCATCTCTTCCACAGGCTATGGCTACACCTTC	CAISSTGYGYTF
-	-	TRBV11-3	TRBJ2-5	TGTGCCAGCAGCTTAGTTGCCACCCAAGAGACCCAGTACTTC	CASSLVATQETQYF
TRBD1	few	TRBV5-1	TRBJ2-1	TGCGCCAGCAGTCCCTTACAGGGGGTTATTGAGCAGTTCTTC	CASSPLQGVIEQFF
-	many	TRBV29-1	TRBJ2-1	TGCAGCGTTGCTAGCGAACACAAAGACAATGAGCAGTTCTTC	CSVASEHKDNEQFF
-	few	TRBV21-1	TRBJ2-7	TGTGCCAGCAGCAAAGCGACAGGAAACGAGCAGTACTTC	CASSKATGNEQYF
-	-	TRBV6-1	TRBJ1-1	TGTGCCAGCTCTGTGTGGGGCTATACTGAAGCTTTCTTT	CASSVWGYTEAFF
-	-	TRBV5-1	TRBJ2-7	TGCGCCAGCAGCTTGGAGGGGTTAAGCTACGAGCAGTACTTC	CASSLEGLSYEQYF
-	-	TRBV20-1	TRBJ2-7	TGCAGTGCTAGCATGGACTGGAGCTACGAGCAGTACTTC	CSASMDWSYEQYF
-	-	TRBV4-1	TRBJ1-5	TGCGCCAGCAGCCAAGGGACCACGGGGCCTAATCAGCCCCAGCATTTT	CASSQGTTGPNQPQHF
-	-	TRBV6-1	TRBJ2-1	TGTGCCAGCACCGGCAACGACTACAATGAGCAGTTCTTC	CASTGNDYNEQFF
TRBD1	few	TRBV10-3	TRBJ1-2	TGTGCCATCTGGAGCGGACAGGGACCCAACTATGGCTACACCTTC	CAIWSGQGPNYGYTF
TRBD2	many	TRBV9	TRBJ2-1	TGTGCCAGCAGCGTAAGCGGGAGCGTATCCTACAATGAGCAGTTCTTC	CASSVSGSVSYNEQFF
-	-	TRBV18	TRBJ1-6	TGTGCCAGCTCACCTGGGACGAATAATTCACCCCTCCACTTT	CASSPGTNNSPLHF